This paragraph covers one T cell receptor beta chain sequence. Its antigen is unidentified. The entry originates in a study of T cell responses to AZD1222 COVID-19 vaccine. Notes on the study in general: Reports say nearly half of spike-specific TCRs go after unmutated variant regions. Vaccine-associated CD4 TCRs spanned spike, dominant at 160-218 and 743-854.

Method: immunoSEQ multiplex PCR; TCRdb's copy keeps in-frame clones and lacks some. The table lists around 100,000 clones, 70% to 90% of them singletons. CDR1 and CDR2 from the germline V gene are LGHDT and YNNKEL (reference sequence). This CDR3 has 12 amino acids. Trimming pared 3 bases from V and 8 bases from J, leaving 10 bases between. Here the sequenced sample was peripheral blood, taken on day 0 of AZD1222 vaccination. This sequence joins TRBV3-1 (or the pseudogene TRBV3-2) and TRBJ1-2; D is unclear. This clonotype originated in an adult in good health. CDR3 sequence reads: CASSHGDGGYTF. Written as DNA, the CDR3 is TGTGCCAGCAGCCACGGTGATGGAGGCTACACCTTC.